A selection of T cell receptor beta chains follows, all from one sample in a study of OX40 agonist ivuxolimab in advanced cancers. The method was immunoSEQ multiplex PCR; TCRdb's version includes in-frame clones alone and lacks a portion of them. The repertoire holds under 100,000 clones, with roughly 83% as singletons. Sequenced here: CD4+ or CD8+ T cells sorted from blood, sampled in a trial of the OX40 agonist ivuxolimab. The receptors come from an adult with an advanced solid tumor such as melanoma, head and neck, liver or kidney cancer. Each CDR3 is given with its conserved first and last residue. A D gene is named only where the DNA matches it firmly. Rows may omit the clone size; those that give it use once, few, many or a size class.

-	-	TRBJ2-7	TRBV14	CASSQDEYRDLYEQYF	TGTGCCAGCAGCCAAGATGAGTACAGGGACTTGTACGAGCAGTACTTC
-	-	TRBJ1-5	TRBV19	CASSIVGQATDNQPQHF	TGTGCCAGTAGTATAGTAGGACAAGCCACTGACAATCAGCCCCAGCATTTT
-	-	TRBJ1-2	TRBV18	CASSPPDLNYGYTF	TGTGCCAGCTCACCACCAGACCTGAACTATGGCTACACCTTC
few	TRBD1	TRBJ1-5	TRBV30	CAWQGADQPQHF	TGTGCCTGGCAGGGGGCTGATCAGCCCCAGCATTTT
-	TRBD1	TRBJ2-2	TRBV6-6	CAGRQGAGGELFF	TGTGCCGGCAGACAGGGGGCGGGCGGGGAGCTGTTTTTT
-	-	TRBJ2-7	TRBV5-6	CASSWLGAGSYEQYF	TGTGCCAGCAGCTGGCTGGGGGCAGGCTCCTACGAGCAGTACTTC
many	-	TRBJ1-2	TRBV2	CASSESGNGYTF	TGTGCCAGCAGTGAGTCCGGGAATGGCTACACCTTC
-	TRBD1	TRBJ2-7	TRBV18	CASSPRQGSSYEQYF	TGTGCCAGCTCACCAAGACAGGGCAGCTCCTACGAGCAGTACTTC
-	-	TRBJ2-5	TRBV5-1	CASSLIPGETQYF	TGCGCCAGCAGCTTGATCCCAGGGGAGACCCAGTACTTC
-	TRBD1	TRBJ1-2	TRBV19	CASSGTAIYGYTF	TGTGCCAGTAGCGGGACAGCTATTTATGGCTACACCTTC
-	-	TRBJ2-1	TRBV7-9	CASSPTRGADYNEQFF	TGTGCCAGCAGCCCCACCCGGGGGGCGGACTACAATGAGCAGTTCTTC
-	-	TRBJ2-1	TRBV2	CASSLYNEQFF	TGTGCCAGCAGCCTTTACAATGAGCAGTTCTTC
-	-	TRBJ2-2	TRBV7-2	CASSLDSANTGELFF	TGTGCCAGCAGCTTGGACAGTGCGAACACCGGGGAGCTGTTTTTT
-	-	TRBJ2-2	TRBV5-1	CASSFSRQTGELFF	TGCGCCAGCAGCTTTTCCCGGCAGACCGGGGAGCTGTTTTTT
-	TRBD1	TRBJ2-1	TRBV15	CATSRDWGQESNEQFF	TGTGCCACCAGCAGAGATTGGGGACAGGAGTCTAATGAGCAGTTCTTC
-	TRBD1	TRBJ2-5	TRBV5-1	CASSLEGGQGRETQYF	TGCGCCAGCAGCTTGGAAGGAGGACAGGGCAGAGAGACCCAGTACTTC
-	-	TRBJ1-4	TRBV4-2	CASSQEGGGGSRSKLFF	TGTGCCAGCAGCCAAGAGGGGGGTGGGGGATCCCGATCCAAACTGTTTTTT
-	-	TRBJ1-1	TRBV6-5	CASRRSADYTEAFF	TGTGCCAGCAGACGTAGCGCGGACTACACTGAAGCTTTCTTT
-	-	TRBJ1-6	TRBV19	CASSIKADSPLHF	TGTGCCAGTAGTATCAAGGCAGATTCACCCCTCCACTTT
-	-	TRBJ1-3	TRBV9	CASSVTGQSGNTIYF	TGTGCCAGCAGCGTAACAGGGCAATCTGGAAACACCATATATTTT
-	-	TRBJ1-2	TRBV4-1	CASSQDMQGDYTF	TGCGCCAGCAGCCAAGACATGCAGGGAGACTACACCTTC
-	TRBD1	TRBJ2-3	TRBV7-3	CASSLAGGNPTQYF	TGTGCCAGCAGCTTGGCAGGGGGCAACCCGACGCAGTATTTT
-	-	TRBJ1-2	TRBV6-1	CASSEGSGPGYTF	TGTGCCAGCAGTGAAGGTTCGGGGCCTGGCTACACCTTC
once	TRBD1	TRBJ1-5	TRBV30	CAWSVGTGLSNQPQHF	TGTGCCTGGAGTGTAGGGACAGGGCTAAGCAATCAGCCCCAGCATTTT
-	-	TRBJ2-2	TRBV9	CASSVGSMWQTGELFF	TGTGCCAGCAGCGTAGGGAGCATGTGGCAGACCGGGGAGCTGTTTTTT
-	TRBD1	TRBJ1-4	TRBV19	CASSIQGAPKLFF	TGTGCCAGTAGTATCCAGGGGGCCCCTAAACTGTTTTTT
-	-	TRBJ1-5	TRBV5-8	CASSRDGTDNQPQHF	TGTGCCAGCAGCCGGGACGGGACGGACAATCAGCCCCAGCATTTT
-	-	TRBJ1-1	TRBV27	CASSLDGGTGEAFF	TGTGCCAGCAGTTTAGATGGGGGCACTGGGGAAGCTTTCTTT
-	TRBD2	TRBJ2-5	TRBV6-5	CASSLSGGAPETQYF	TGTGCCAGCAGCCTTAGCGGGGGGGCCCCAGAGACCCAGTACTTC
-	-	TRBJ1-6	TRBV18	CASSPLVIMEGNSPLHF	TGTGCCAGCTCACCCTTAGTAATCATGGAGGGGAATTCACCCCTCCACTTT